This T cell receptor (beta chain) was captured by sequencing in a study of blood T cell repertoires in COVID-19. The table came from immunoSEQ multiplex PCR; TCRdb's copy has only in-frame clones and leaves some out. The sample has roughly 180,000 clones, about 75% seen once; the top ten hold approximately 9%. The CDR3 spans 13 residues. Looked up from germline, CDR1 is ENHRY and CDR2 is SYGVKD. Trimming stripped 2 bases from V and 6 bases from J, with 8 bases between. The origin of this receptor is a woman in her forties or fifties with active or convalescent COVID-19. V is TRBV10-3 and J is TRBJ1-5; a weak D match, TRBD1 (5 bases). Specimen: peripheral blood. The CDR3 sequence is CAISEGGVQPQHF. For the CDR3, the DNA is TGTGCCATCAGTGAGGGGGGGGTTCAGCCCCAGCATTTT.